Described below is a single TCR beta chain sequence and its context. Original data processing: Amplified reference gene primers provided the basis for estimating nucleated cell counts. Data came from immunoSEQ multiplex PCR; TCRdb stores just in-frame clones and leaves some out. V, J and clone size were drawn from that table, and D and trimming were deduced from the DNA. This table has roughly 230,000 clones, roughly 89% appearing once. The CDR3 runs 14 residues. The V segment lost 3 bases and the J segment 9 bases; nucleotides outside the gene matches: 7. Germline V lookup: CDR1 SGDLS, CDR2 YYNGEE. This sample is drawn from a study of blood T cell repertoires in COVID-19. For the study at large: Sources were T cells, B-cell-depleted T cells, or PBMCs; the material itself was cDNA or gDNA.

The sample was peripheral blood. The chain carries TRBV9 and TRBJ2-5; 11 bases map to TRBD2. This sequence was found in a woman aged 40-49 years who had recovered from COVID-19. CDR3 amino acids: CASSGASGRWAQYF. Here the CDR3 DNA reads TGTGCCAGCAGCGGGGCTAGCGGGAGGTGGGCCCAGTACTTC.